This TCR beta chain was recovered during a study of OX40 agonist ivuxolimab in advanced cancers. Study information: Of mixed ages from about 20 to 80 and averaging approximately 60 years, the group was about 86% male. Treatment received earlier with anti-PD-1, anti-PD-L1 or anti-CTLA-4 agents was allowed, and 40% had some.

The protocol was immunoSEQ multiplex PCR, while the TCRdb copy is restricted to in-frame clones and leaves out a portion. The top ten hold over 0.6% of the sample, which has approximately 76,000 clones, about nine tenths seen once. CDR3 size: 15 residues. Trimming pared 1 base from V and 1 base from J, leaving 11 bases between. Germline V gene lookup returns CDR1 SGHNT and CDR2 YYREEE (reference sequence). This sequence joins TRBV5-4 and TRBJ2-5; possible D gene TRBD1, 6 bases. This TCR came from an adult with an advanced solid tumor such as melanoma, head and neck, liver or kidney cancer. The material sequenced was CD4+ or CD8+ T cells sorted from blood, taken in a trial of the OX40 agonist ivuxolimab. CDR3 in amino acids: CASSLNTGFQETQYF. CDR3 DNA: TGTGCCAGCAGCTTGAATACAGGGTTCCAAGAGACCCAGTACTTC.